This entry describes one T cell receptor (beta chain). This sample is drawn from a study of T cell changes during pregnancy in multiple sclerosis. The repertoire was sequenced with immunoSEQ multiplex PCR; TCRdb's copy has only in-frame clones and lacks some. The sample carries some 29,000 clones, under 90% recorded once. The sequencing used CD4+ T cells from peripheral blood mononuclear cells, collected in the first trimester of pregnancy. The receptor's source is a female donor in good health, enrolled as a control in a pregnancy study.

Here the CDR3 reads CAWNRQATNEKLFF. The CDR3 nucleotides read TGTGCCTGGAACCGACAGGCAACTAATGAAAAACTGTTTTTT. J is TRBJ1-4 and V is TRBV30; a weak D match, TRBD1 (6 bases). The ends were cut back, 4 bases at V and 0 bases at J, with 9 bases in the middle. The CDR3 sequence is 14 residues long. From germline, CDR1 is GTSNPN and CDR2 SVGIG (reference sequence).